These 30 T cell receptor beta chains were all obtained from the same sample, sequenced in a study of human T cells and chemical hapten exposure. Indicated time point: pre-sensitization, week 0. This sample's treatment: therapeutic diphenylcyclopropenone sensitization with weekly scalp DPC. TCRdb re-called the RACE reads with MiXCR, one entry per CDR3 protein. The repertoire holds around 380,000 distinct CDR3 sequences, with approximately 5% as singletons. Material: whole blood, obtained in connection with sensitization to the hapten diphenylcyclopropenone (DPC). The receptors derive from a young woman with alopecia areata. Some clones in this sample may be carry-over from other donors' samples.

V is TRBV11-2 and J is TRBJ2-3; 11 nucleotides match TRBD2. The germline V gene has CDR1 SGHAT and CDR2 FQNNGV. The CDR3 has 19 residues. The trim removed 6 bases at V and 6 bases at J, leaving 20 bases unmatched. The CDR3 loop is CASSTGPIPSGGTLDTQYF. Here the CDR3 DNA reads TGTGCCAGCAGTACAGGCCCTATCCCTAGCGGGGGGACACTGGATACGCAGTATTTT.

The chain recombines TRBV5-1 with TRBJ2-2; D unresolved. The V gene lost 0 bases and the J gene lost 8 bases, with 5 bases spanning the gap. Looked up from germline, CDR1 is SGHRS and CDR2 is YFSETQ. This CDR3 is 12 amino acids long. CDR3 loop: CASSLDYGELFF. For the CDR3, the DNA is TGCGCCAGCAGCTTGGATTATGGGGAGCTGTTTTTT. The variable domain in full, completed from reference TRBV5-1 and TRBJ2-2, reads KAGVTQTPRYLIKTRGQQVTLSCSPISGHRSVSWYQQTPGQGLQFLFEYFSETQRNKGNFPGRFSGRQFSNSRSEMNVSTLELGDSALYLCASSLDYGELFFGEGSRLTVL.

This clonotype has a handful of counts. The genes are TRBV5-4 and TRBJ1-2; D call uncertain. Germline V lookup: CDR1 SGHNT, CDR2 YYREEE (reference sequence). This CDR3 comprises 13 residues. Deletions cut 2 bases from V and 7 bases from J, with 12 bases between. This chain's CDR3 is CASSLIQGPGYTF. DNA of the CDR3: TGTGCCAGCAGCTTAATACAAGGTCCTGGCTACACCTTC.

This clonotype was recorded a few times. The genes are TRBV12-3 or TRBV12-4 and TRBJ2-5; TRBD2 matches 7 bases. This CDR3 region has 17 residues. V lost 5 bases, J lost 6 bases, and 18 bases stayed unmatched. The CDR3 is CASSGGRGVSQVKTQYF. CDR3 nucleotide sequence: TGTGCCAGCAGTGGCGGCCGGGGGGTTAGCCAGGTGAAGACCCAGTACTTC.

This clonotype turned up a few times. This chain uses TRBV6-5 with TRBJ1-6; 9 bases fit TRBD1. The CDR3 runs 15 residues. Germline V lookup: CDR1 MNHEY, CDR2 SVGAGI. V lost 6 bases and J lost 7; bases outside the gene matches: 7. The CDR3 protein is CASRSTGTGNSPLHF. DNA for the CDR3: TGTGCCAGCAGATCCACAGGGACAGGGAATTCACCCCTCCACTTT.

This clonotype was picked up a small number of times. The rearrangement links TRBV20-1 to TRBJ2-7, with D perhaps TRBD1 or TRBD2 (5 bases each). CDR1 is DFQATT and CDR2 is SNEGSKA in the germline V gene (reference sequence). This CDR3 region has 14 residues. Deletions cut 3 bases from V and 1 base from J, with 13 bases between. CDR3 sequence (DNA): TGCAGTGCTAGGCCCGGGACGGAATCCTACGAGCAGTACTTC. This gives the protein CSARPGTESYEQYF.

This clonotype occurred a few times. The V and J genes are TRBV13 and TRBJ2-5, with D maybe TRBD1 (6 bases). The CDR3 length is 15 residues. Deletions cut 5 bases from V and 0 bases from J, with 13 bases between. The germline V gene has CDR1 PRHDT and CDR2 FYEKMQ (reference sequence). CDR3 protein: CASSLRQAYQETQYF. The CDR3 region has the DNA TGTGCCAGCAGCCTTCGACAGGCCTACCAAGAGACCCAGTACTTC.

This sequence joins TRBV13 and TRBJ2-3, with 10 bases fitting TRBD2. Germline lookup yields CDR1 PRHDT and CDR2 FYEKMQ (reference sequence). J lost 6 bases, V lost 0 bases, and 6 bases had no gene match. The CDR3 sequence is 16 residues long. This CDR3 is CASSLGLAGLGDTQYF. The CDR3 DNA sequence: TGTGCCAGCAGCTTAGGACTAGCGGGGCTGGGGGATACGCAGTATTTT.

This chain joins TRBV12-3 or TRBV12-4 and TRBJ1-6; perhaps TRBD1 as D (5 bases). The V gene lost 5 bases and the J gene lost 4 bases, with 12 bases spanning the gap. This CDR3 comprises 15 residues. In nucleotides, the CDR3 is TGTGCCAGCAGTAAGAGTCGGGGGTATAATTCACCCCTCCACTTT. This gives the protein CASSKSRGYNSPLHF.

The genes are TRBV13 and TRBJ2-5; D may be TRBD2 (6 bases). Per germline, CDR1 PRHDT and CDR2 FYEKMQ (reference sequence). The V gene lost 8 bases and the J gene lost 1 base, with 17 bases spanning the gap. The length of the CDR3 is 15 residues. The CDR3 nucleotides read TGTGCCAGCGCGTTGGACGCGGGAAGCCAAGAGACCCAGTACTTC. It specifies CASALDAGSQETQYF.

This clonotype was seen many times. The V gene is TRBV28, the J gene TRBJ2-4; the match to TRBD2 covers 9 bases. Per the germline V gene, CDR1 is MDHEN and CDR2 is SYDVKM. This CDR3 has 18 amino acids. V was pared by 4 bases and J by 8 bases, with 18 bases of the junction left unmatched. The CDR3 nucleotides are TGTGCCAGCAGTTCCTGGTCGCGGGGGGGCCTTAGATGGTACATTCAGTACTTC. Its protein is CASSSWSRGGLRWYIQYF.

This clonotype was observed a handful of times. The CDR3 loop is CASSIGLAGAFTDTQYF. Here the CDR3 DNA reads TGTGCCAGTAGTATAGGTCTTGCGGGGGCCTTCACAGATACGCAGTATTTT. This chain uses TRBV19 with TRBJ2-3; the D gene is possibly TRBD2 (7 bases). The CDR3 is 17 amino acids. CDR1 and CDR2 (germline): LNHDA, SQIVND (reference sequence). The germline V and J ends were trimmed by 1 base and 2 bases, with 16 bases remaining between them. Based on the CDR3 plus reference TRBV19 and TRBJ2-3, the full variable domain is DGGITQSPKYLFRKEGQNVTLSCEQNLNHDAMYWYRQDPGQGLRLIYYSQIVNDFQKGDIAEGYSVSREKKESFPLTVTSAQKNPTAFYLCASSIGLAGAFTDTQYFGPGTRLTVL.

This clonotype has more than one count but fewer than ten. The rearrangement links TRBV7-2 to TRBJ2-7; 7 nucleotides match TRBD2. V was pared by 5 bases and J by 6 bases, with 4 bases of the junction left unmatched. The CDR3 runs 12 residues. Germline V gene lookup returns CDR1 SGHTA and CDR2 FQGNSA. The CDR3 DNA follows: TGTGCCAGCAGCCCGACTAGCTTCGAGCAGTACTTC. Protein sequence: CASSPTSFEQYF.

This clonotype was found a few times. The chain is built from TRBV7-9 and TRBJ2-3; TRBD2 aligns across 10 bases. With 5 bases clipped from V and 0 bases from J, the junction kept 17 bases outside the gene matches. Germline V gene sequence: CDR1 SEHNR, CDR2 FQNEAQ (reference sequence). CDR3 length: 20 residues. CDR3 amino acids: CASSPKNGLADLTSTDTQYF. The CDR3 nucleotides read TGTGCCAGCAGCCCCAAAAACGGACTAGCGGACTTAACTAGCACAGATACGCAGTATTTT.

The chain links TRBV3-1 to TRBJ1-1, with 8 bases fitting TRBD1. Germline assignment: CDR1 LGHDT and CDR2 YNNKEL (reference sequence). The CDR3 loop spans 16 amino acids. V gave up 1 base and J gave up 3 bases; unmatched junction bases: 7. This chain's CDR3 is CASSQAFRDRHTEAFF. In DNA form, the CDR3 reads TGTGCCAGCAGCCAAGCCTTCCGGGACAGGCACACTGAAGCTTTCTTT.

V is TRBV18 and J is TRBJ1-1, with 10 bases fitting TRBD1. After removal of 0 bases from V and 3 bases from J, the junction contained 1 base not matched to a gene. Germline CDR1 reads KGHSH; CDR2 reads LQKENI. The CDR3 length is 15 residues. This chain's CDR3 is CASSPPGTGDTEAFF. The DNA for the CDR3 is TGTGCCAGCTCACCACCGGGGACAGGGGACACTGAAGCTTTCTTT.

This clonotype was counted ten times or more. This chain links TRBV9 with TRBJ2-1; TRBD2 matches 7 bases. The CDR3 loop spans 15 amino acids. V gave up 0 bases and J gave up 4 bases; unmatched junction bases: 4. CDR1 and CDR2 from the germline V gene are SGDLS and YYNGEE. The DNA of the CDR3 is TGTGCCAGCAGCGTAGTCGGGGGGAATTACAATGAGCAGTTCTTC. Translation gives CASSVVGGNYNEQFF. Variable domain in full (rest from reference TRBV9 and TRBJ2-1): DSGVTQTPKHLITATGQRVTLRCSPRSGDLSVYWYQQSLDQGLQFLIQYYNGEERAKGNILERFSAQQFPDLHSELNLSSLELGDSALYFCASSVVGGNYNEQFFGPGTRLTVL.

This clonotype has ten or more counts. The DNA of the CDR3 is TGTGCCAGCAGTGAAGGAGAGTCCCGGGGCTACTCCAATGAAGCTTTCTTT. Translated: CASSEGESRGYSNEAFF. The rearrangement joins TRBV25-1 to TRBJ1-1; the D gene is possibly TRBD1 (5 bases). Germline CDR1 MGHDK, CDR2 SYGVNS. The V gene lost 2 bases and the J gene lost 7 bases, with 23 bases spanning the gap. The CDR3 contains 17 residues.

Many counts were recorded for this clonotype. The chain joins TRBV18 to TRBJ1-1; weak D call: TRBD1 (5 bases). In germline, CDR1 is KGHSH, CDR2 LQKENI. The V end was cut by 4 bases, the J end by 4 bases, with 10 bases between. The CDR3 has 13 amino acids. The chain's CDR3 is CASSRAGGTEAFF. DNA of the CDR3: TGTGCCAGCTCACGAGCCGGGGGCACTGAAGCTTTCTTT.

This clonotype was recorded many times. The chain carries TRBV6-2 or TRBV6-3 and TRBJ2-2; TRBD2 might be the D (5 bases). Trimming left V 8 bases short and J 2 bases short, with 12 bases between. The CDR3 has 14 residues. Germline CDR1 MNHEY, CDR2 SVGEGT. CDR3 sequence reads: CASSSGINTGELFF. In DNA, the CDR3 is TGTGCCAGCTCAAGCGGTATTAACACCGGGGAGCTGTTTTTT.

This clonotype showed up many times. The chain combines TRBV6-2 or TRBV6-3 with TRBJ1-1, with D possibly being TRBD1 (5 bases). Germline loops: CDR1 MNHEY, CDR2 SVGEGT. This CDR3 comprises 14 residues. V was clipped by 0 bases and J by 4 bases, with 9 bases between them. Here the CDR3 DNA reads TGTGCCAGCAGTTACTCGGGCAGGGCCACTGAAGCTTTCTTT. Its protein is CASSYSGRATEAFF.

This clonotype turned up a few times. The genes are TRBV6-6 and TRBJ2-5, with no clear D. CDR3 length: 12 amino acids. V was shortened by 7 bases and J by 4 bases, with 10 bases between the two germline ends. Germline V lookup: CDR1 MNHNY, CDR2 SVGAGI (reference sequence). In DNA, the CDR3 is TGTGCCAGCACATTATCCGGAGAGACCCAGTACTTC. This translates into CASTLSGETQYF.

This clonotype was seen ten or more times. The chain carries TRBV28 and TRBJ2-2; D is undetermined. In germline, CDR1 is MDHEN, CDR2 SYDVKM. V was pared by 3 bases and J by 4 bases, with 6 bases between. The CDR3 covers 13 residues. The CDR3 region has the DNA TGTGCCAGCAGTTTCAAGTTCACCGGGGAGCTGTTTTTT. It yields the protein CASSFKFTGELFF.

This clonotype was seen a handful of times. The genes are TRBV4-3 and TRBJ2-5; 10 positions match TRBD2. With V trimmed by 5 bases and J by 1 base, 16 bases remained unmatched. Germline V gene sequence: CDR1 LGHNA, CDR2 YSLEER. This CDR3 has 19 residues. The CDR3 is CASSYKASTLAGAQETQYF. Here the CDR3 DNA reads TGCGCCAGCAGCTACAAGGCATCAACGCTAGCGGGGGCCCAAGAGACCCAGTACTTC.

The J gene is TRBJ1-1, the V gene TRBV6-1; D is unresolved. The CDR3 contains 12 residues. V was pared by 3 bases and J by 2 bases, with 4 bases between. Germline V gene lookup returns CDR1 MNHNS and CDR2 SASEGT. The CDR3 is CASSDLNTEAFF. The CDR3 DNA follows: TGTGCCAGCAGTGACCTAAACACTGAAGCTTTCTTT.

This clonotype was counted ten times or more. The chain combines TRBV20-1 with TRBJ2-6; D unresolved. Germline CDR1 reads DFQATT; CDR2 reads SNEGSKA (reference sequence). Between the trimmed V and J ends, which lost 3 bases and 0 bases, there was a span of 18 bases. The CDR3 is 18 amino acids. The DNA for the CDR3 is TGCAGTGCTAGCCCAGTGCTATTTTATGGCTCTGGGGCCAACGTCCTGACTTTC. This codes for CSASPVLFYGSGANVLTF.

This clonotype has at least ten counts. The CDR3 protein is CASSGQGAQEQYF. For the CDR3, the DNA is TGTGCCAGTTCAGGACAGGGGGCGCAGGAGCAGTACTTC. The rearrangement joins TRBV6-1 to TRBJ2-7; 11 positions match TRBD1. In germline, CDR1 is MNHNS, CDR2 SASEGT. The CDR3 totals 13 residues. Trimming removed 9 bases from V and 7 bases from J; junction bases left unmatched: 8.

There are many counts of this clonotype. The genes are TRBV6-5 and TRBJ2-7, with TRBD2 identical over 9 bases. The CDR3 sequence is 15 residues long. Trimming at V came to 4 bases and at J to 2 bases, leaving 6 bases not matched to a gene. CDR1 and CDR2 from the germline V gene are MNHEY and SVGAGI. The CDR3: CASSLVAGDPYEQYF. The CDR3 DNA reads TGTGCCAGCAGTTTGGTAGCGGGGGACCCCTACGAGCAGTACTTC.

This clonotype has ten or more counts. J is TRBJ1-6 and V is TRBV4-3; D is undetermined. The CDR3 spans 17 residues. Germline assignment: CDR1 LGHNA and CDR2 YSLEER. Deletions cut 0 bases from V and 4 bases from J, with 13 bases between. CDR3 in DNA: TGCGCCAGCAGCCAAGAAGGATTACGAGGGTATAATTCACCCCTCCACTTT. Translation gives CASSQEGLRGYNSPLHF.

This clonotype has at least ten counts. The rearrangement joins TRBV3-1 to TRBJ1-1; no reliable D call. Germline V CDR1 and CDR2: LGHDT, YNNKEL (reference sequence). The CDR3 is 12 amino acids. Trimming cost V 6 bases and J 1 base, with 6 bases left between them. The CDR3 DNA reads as TGTGCCAGCAGGGATTGGAACACTGAAGCTTTCTTT. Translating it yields CASRDWNTEAFF. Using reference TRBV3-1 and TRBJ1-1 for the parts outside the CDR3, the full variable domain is DTAVSQTPKYLVTQMGNDKSIKCEQNLGHDTMYWYKQDSKKFLKIMFSYNNKELIINETVPNRFSPKSPDKAHLNLHINSLELGDSAVYFCASRDWNTEAFFGQGTRLTVV.